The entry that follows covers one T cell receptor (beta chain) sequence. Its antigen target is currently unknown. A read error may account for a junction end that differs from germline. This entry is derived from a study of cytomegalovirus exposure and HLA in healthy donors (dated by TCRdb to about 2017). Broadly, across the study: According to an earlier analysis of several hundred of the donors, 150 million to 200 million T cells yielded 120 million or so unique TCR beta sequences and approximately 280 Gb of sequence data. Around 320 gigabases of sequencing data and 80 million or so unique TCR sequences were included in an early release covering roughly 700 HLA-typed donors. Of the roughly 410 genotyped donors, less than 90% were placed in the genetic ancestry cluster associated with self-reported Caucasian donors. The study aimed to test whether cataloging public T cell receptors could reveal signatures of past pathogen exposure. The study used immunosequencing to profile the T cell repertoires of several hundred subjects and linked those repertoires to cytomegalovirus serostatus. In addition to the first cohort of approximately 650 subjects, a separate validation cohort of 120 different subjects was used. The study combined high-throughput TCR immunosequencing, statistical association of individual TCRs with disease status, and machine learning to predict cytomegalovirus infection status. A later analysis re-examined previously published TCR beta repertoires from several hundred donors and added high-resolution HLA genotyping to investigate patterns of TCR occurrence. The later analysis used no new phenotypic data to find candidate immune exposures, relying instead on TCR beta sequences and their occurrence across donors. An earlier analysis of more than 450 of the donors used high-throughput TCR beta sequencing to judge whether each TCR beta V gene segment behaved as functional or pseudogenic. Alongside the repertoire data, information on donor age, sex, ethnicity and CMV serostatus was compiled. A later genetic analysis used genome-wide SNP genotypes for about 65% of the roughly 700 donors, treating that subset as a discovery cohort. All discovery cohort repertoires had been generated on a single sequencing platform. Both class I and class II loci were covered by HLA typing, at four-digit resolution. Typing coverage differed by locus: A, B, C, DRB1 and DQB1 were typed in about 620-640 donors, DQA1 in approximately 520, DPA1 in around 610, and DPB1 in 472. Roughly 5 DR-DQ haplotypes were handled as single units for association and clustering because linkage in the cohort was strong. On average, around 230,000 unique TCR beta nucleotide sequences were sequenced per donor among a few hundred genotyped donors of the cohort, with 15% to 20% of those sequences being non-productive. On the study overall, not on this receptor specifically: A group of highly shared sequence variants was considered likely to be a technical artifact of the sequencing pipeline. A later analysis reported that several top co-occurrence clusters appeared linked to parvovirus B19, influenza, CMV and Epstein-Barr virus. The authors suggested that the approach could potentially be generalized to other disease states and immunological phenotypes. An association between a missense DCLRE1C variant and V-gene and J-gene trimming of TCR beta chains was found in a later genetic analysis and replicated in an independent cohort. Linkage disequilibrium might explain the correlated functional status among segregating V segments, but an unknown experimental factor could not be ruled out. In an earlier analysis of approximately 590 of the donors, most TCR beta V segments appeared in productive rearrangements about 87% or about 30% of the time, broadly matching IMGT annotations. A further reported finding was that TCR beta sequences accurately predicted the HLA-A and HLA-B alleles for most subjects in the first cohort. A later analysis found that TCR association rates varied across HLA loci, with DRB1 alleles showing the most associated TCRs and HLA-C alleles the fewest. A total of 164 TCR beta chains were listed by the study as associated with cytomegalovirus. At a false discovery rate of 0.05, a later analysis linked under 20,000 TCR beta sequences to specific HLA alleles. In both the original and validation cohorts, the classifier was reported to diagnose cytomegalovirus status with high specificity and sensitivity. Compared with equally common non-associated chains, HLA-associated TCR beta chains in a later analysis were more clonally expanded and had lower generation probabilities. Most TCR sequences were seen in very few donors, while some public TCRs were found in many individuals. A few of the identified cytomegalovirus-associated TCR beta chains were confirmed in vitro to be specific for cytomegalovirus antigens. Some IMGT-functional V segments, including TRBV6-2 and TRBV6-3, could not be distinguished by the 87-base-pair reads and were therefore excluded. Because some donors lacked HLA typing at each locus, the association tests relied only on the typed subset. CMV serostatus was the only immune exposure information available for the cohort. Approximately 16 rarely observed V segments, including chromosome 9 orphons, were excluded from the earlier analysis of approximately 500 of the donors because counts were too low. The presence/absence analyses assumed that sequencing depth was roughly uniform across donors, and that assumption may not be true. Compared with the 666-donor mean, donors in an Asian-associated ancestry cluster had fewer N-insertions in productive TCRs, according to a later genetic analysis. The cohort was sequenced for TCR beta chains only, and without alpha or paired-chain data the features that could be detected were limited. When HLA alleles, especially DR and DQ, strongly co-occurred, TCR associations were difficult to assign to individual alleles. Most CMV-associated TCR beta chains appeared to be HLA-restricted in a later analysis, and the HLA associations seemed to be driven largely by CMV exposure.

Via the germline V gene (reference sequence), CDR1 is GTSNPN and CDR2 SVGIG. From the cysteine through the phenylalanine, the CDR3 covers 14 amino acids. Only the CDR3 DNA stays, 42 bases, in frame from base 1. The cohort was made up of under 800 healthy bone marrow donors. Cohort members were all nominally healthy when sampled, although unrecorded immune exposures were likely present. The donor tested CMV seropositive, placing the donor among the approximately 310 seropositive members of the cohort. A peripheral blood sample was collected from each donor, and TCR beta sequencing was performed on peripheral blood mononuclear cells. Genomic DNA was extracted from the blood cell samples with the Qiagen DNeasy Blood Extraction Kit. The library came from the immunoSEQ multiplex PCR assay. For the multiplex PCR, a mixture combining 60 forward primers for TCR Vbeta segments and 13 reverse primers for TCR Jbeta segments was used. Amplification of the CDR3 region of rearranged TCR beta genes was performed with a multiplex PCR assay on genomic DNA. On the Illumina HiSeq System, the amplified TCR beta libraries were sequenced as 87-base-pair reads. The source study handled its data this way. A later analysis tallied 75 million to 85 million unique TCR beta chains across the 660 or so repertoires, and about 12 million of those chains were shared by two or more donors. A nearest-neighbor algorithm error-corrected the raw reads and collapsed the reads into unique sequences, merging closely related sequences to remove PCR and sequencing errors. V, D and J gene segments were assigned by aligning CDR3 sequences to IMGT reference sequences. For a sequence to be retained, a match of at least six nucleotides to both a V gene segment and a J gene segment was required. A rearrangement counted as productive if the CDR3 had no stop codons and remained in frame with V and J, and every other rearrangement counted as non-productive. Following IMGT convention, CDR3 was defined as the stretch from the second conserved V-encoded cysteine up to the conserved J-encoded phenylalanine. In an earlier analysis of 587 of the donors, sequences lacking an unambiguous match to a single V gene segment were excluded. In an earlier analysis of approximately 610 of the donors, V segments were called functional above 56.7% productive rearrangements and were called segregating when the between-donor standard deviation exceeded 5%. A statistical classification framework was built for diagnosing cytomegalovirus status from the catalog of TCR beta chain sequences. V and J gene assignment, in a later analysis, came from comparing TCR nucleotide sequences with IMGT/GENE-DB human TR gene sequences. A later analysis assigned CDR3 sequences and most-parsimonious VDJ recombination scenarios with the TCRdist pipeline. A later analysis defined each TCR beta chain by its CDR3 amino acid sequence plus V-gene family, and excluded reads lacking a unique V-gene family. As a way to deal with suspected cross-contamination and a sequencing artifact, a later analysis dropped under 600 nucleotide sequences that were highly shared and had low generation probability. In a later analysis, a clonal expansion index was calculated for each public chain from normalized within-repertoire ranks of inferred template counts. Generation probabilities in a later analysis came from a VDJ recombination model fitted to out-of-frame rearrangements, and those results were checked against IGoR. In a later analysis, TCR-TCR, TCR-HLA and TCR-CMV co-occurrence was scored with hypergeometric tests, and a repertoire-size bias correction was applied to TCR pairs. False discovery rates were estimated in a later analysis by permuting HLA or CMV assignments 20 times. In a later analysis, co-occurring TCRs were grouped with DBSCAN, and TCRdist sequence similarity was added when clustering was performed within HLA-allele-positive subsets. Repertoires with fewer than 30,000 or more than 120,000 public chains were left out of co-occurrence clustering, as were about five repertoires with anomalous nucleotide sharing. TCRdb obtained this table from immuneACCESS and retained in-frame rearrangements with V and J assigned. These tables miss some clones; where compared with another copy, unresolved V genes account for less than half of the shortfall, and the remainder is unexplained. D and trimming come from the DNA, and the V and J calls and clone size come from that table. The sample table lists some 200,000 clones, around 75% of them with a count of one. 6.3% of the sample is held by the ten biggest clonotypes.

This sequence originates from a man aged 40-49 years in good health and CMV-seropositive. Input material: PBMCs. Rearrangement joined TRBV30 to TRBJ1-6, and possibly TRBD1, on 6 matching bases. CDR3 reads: CAWKMAGDNPPLHF. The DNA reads TGTGCCTGGAAGATGGCAGGGGATAATCCACCCCTCCACTTT.